The clone carrying this TCR beta chain was seen just once. These data originate in a study of control samples from healthy donors and cancer patients. The CDR3 has 20 amino acids. CDR1 MDHEN and CDR2 SYDVKM come from the germline V gene. V was cut by 3 bases and J by 7 bases, with 34 bases left in between. Sequenced by immunoSEQ multiplex PCR; TCRdb stores in-frame clones only, minus some. The sample comprises tens of thousands of clones, around 90% of which are singletons, and 11% to 15% rests with the top ten. The TCR was taken from a man aged 60-69 years with head and neck cancer. The genes are TRBV28 and TRBJ2-7; TRBD2 might be the D (8 bases). Sequenced sample: PBMCs. The CDR3: CASSFIGGGRMKGSLVEQYF. In DNA form, the CDR3 reads TGTGCCAGCAGTTTTATAGGGGGCGGGAGGATGAAGGGTTCGCTAGTTGAGCAGTACTTC.